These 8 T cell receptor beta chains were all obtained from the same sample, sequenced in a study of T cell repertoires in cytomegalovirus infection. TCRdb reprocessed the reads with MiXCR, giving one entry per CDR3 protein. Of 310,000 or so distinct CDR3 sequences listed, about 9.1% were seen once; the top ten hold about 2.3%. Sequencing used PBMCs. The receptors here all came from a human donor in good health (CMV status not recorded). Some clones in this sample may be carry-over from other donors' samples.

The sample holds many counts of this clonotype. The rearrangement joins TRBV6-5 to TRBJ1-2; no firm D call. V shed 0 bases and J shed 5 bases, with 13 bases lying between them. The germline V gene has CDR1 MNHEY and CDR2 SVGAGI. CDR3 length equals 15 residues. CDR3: CASSYSKLEVYGYTF. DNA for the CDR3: TGTGCCAGCAGTTACTCGAAACTGGAGGTGTATGGCTACACCTTC.

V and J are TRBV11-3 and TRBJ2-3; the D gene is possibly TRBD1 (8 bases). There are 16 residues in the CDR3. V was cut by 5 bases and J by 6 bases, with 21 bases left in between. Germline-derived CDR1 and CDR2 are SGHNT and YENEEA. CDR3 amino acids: CASSPQGAGAADTQYF. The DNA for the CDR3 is TGTGCCAGCAGCCCCCAGGGGGCGGGGGCGGCGGATACGCAGTATTTT.

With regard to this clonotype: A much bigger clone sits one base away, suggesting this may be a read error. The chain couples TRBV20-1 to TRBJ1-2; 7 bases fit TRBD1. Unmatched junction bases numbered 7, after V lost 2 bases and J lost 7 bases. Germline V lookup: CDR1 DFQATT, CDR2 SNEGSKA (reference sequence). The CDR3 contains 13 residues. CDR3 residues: CSARPGGAAGYTF. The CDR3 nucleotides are TGCAGTGCTAGACCAGGGGGAGCGGCTGGCTACACCTTC.

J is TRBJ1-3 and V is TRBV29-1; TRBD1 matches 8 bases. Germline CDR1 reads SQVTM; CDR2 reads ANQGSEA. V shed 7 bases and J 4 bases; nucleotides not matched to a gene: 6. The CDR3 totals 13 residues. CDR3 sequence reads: CSAGGQAGNTIYF. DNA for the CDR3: TGCAGCGCTGGGGGACAGGCAGGAAACACCATATATTTT. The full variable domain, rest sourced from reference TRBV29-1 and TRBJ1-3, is SAVISQKPSRDICQRGTSLTIQCQVDSQVTMMFWYRQQPGQSLTLIATANQGSEATYESGFVIDKFPISRPNLTFSTLTVSNMSPEDSSIYLCSAGGQAGNTIYFGEGSWLTVV.

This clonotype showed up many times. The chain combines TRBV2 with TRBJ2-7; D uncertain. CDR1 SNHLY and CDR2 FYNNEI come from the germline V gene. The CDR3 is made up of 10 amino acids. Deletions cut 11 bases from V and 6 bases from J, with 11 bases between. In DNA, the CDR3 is TGTGCCTCCAAAGGGCGCGAGCAGTACTTC. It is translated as CASKGREQYF.

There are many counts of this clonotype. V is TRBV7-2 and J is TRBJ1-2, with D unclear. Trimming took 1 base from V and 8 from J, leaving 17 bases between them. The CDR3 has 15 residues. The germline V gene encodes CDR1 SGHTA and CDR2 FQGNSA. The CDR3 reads CASSLDQSGSSGYTF. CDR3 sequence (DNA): TGTGCCAGCAGCTTAGATCAATCAGGAAGTAGCGGCTACACCTTC.

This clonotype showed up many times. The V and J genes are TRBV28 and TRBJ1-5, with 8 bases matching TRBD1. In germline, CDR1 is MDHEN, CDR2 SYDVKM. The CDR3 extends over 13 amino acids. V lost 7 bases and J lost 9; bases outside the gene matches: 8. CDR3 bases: TGTGCCAGCATTTCAGGGGGCGCCGGGCCCCAGCATTTT. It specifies CASISGGAGPQHF.

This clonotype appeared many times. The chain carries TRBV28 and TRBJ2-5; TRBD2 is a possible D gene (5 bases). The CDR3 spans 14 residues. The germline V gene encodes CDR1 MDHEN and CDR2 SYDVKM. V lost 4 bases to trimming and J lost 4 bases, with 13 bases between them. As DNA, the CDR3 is TGTGCCAGCAGTTCGACCCCGGGATCAGAGACCCAGTACTTC. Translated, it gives CASSSTPGSETQYF.